This T cell receptor beta chain was identified in a study of T cell repertoires in cytomegalovirus infection. Study information: A matching HLA type, together with CMV infection, was signaled by public TCR beta signatures. Study-level points and caveats: The study found HLA-C-restricted CMV-specific TCR beta clonotypes dominating the ex vivo response.

The junction had 4 bases not matched to a gene; V was cut back by 4 bases and J by 5 bases. Germline CDR1 DFQATT, CDR2 SNEGSKA (reference sequence). The CDR3 contains 13 residues. TCRdb reprocessed the reads with MiXCR, giving one entry per CDR3 protein. The sample consists of about 700,000 distinct CDR3 sequences, 33% of them appearing once. About this clonotype: Its antigen remains unknown.

The chain is built from TRBV20-1 and TRBJ1-5; 8 bases are a match to TRBD1. This receptor was obtained from a human donor in good health (CMV status not recorded). Some clones in this sample may be carry-over from other donors' samples. The sequencing here drew on cultured PBMCs, taken from culture after CMV antigen stimulation. The CDR3 DNA sequence: TGCAGTGCTACGACAGGGGTCGATCAGCCCCAGCATTTT. Its protein is CSATTGVDQPQHF.